A selection of T cell receptor beta chains follows, all from one sample in a study of blood T cell repertoires in COVID-19. TCRdb keeps only in-frame clones here, not all; method: immunoSEQ multiplex PCR. The sample yields about 91,000 clones, about 90% seen once. The material sequenced was peripheral blood. These receptors originate from a man between 65 and 85 years old with acute or convalescent COVID-19. Both conserved end residues are part of each CDR3. A D gene is named only where the DNA matches it firmly. Size is stated for part of the rows, as once, few or many counts, or as a class when the clone is expanded.

cdr3_nt | cdr3_aa | clone_size | v_call | d_call | j_call
TGTGCCAGCAGTTTTCGACAGATGCTAACCTACGAGCAGTACTTC | CASSFRQMLTYEQYF | once | TRBV6-5 | - | TRBJ2-7
TGTGCCAGCAGGACCCAGGACAGAAACTATGGCTACACCTTC | CASRTQDRNYGYTF | - | TRBV28 | - | TRBJ1-2
TGTGCCAGCAGACGGGGGACAGGGTCGGGCACTGAAGCTTTCTTT | CASRRGTGSGTEAFF | - | TRBV7-6 | TRBD1 | TRBJ1-1
TGCGCCAGCAGCCCACAGGGAAATTCTGGTAACTATGGCTACACCTTC | CASSPQGNSGNYGYTF | - | TRBV5-1 | - | TRBJ1-2
TGTGCCAGCAGCCCAATTTCGAGGGCTGACGGCTACACCTTC | CASSPISRADGYTF | - | TRBV7-3 | - | TRBJ1-2
TGTGCCAGCAGTGTCCTTTCAACGGTCACTAATTCACCCCTCCACTTT | CASSVLSTVTNSPLHF | - | TRBV2 | - | TRBJ1-6
TGTGCCAGCAGTTTATGGGGGACAGGGAATAGTTATGGCTACACCTTC | CASSLWGTGNSYGYTF | once | TRBV28 | TRBD1 | TRBJ1-2
TGTGCCAGCAGTAGGGACAGGGCCTACGAGCAGTACTTC | CASSRDRAYEQYF | - | TRBV6-5 | TRBD1 | TRBJ2-7
TGTGCCAGAAGCTTTGATAGGGGGAGTAATGAAAAACTGTTTTTT | CARSFDRGSNEKLFF | - | TRBV5-3 | - | TRBJ1-4
TGCGCCAGCAGCCAAGACGGGCCAGGGGGGACCCAGTACTTC | CASSQDGPGGTQYF | - | TRBV4-1 | TRBD1 | TRBJ2-5
TGTGCCAGTAGCACAGGGTCGAACTATGGCTACACCTTC | CASSTGSNYGYTF | - | TRBV19 | - | TRBJ1-2
TGTGCCAGTAGTCACCGACAGGGGTTTCAGACCCAGTACTTC | CASSHRQGFQTQYF | - | TRBV19 | TRBD1 | TRBJ2-5
TGCAGTGCGGGGACAGGGGATGGCTACACCTTC | CSAGTGDGYTF | - | TRBV20-1 | TRBD1 | TRBJ1-2
TGTGCCAGCAGCCAAGACAGGACTGCTGGAAACACCATATATTTT | CASSQDRTAGNTIYF | once | TRBV7-6 | - | TRBJ1-3